Shown below are 16 T cell receptor beta chains from a single sample sequenced in a study of T-cell memory formation after mild COVID-19. TCRdb reprocessed the 5' RACE reads via MiXCR and lists one record per CDR3 protein. The data contain 400,000 to 550,000 distinct CDR3 sequences, 20% to 25% of them singletons. Specimen: PBMCs or a T cell subset sorted from them (not recorded which). The origin of the receptors is an adult woman who had mild COVID-19 (a few samples of this study predate the infection). Cell type and time point are not known.

This clonotype was counted between two and nine times. The gene calls are TRBV15 and TRBJ2-2; D remains ambiguous. This CDR3 has 12 amino acids. From germline, CDR1 is LNHNV and CDR2 YYDKDF (reference sequence). Trimming pared 3 bases from V and 5 bases from J, leaving 4 bases between. CDR3: CATSRKTGELFF. The CDR3 DNA sequence: TGTGCCACCAGCAGGAAGACCGGGGAGCTGTTTTTT.

This chain uses TRBV19 with TRBJ2-2; D not resolved. Germline CDR1 LNHDA, CDR2 SQIVND (reference sequence). V shed 6 bases and J shed 1 base, with 9 bases lying between them. CDR3 length: 14 residues. The CDR3 coding sequence is TGTGCCAGTAGGGAGACGGGGAACACCGGGGAGCTGTTTTTT. Translation gives CASRETGNTGELFF.

The chain couples TRBV7-8 to TRBJ2-5; D is uncertain. Looked up from germline, CDR1 is SGHVS and CDR2 is FQNEAQ. This CDR3 region has 15 residues. The germline V and J ends were trimmed by 0 bases and 2 bases, with 10 bases remaining between them. The DNA of the CDR3 is TGTGCCAGCAGCTTAGCTCCGATCAGACAAGAGACCCAGTACTTC. It codes for CASSLAPIRQETQYF.

The chain recombines TRBV24-1 with TRBJ1-1; TRBD1 is a possible D gene (6 bases). Germline CDR1 is KGHDR and CDR2 is SFDVKD. The CDR3 consists of 15 residues. The V gene lost 5 bases and the J gene lost 1 base, with 13 bases spanning the gap. CDR3 loop: CATSGPDSSNTEAFF. The CDR3 DNA reads as TGTGCCACCAGTGGCCCGGACAGCTCGAACACTGAAGCTTTCTTT.

The rearrangement uses TRBV12-3 or TRBV12-4 and TRBJ1-2; D is undetermined. Trimming shortened V by 5 bases and J by 1 base, and 8 bases separated the two germline ends. The CDR3 sequence is 13 residues long. The CDR3 loop reads CASSDRVNYGYTF. Written as DNA, the CDR3 is TGTGCCAGCAGTGATAGGGTTAACTATGGCTACACCTTC.

The V call is TRBV30, the J call TRBJ2-2; D gene ambiguous. Germline V lookup: CDR1 GTSNPN, CDR2 SVGIG (reference sequence). This CDR3 contains 13 residues. The V and J ends lost 5 bases and 5 bases respectively, with 12 bases between them. The CDR3, as DNA: TGTGCCTGGTGGTCAGGCTTGACCGGGGAGCTGTTTTTT. This gives the protein CAWWSGLTGELFF.

This clonotype was seen more than once but under ten times. V and J are TRBV7-9 and TRBJ2-6; TRBD1 agrees at 8 bases. CDR1 is SEHNR, CDR2 FQNEAQ, per germline (reference sequence). V gave up 5 bases and J gave up 7 bases; unmatched junction bases: 7. CDR3 length: 15 residues. The DNA for the CDR3 is TGTGCCAGCAGCCAACAGGGGGGAAGTGCCAACGTCCTGACTTTC. Translation: CASSQQGGSANVLTF. The full variable domain, rest sourced from reference TRBV7-9 and TRBJ2-6, is DTGVSQNPRHKITKRGQNVTFRCDPISEHNRLYWYRQTLGQGPEFLTYFQNEAQLEKSRLLSDRFSAERPKGSFSTLEIQRTEQGDSAMYLCASSQQGGSANVLTFGAGSRLTVL.

In its sample, this clonotype was seen a few times. This chain uses TRBV6-5 with TRBJ2-7; TRBD1 matches 7 bases. Per germline, CDR1 MNHEY and CDR2 SVGAGI. V shed 6 bases, J shed 3 bases, and the junction held 8 bases outside the gene matches. This CDR3 has 14 amino acids. CDR3: CASRIRDSLYEQYF. In DNA, the CDR3 is TGTGCCAGCAGAATCCGGGACAGCCTCTACGAGCAGTACTTC.

There are a few counts of this clonotype. The rearrangement joins TRBV19 to TRBJ1-5, with D perhaps matching TRBD1 (5 bases). Germline V gene lookup returns CDR1 LNHDA and CDR2 SQIVND (reference sequence). The germline V and J ends were trimmed by 3 bases and 5 bases, with 14 bases remaining between them. This CDR3 has 15 residues. The CDR3 protein is CASSMLPGGDQPQHF. The CDR3 bases are TGTGCCAGTAGTATGCTTCCGGGGGGAGATCAGCCCCAGCATTTT. The variable domain in full, completed from reference TRBV19 and TRBJ1-5, reads DGGITQSPKYLFRKEGQNVTLSCEQNLNHDAMYWYRQDPGQGLRLIYYSQIVNDFQKGDIAEGYSVSREKKESFPLTVTSAQKNPTAFYLCASSMLPGGDQPQHFGDGTRLSIL.

This rearrangement joins TRBV19 to TRBJ1-4; D is undetermined. The CDR3 length is 13 residues. V was clipped by 6 bases and J by 4 bases, with 9 bases between them. Looked up from germline, CDR1 is LNHDA and CDR2 is SQIVND (reference sequence). The CDR3 loop reads CASSSRNNEKLFF. As DNA, the CDR3 is TGTGCCAGTAGCAGCAGGAATAATGAAAAACTGTTTTTT.

This chain uses TRBV24-1 with TRBJ2-5; D is unclear. This CDR3 is 15 amino acids long. V shed 0 bases and J shed 4 bases, with 11 bases lying between them. Germline CDR1 and CDR2: KGHDR and SFDVKD. For the CDR3, the DNA is TGTGCCACCAGTGATTTGGCCGGGCTTGGAGAGACCCAGTACTTC. The encoded protein is CATSDLAGLGETQYF.

The chain carries TRBV29-1 and TRBJ1-2; 7 bases fit TRBD1. Germline loops: CDR1 SQVTM, CDR2 ANQGSEA. The CDR3 consists of 18 residues. The V segment lost 4 bases and the J segment 3 bases; nucleotides outside the gene matches: 20. The CDR3 is CSVVSPSYRGPRDYGYTF. DNA for the CDR3: TGCAGCGTTGTTTCCCCCTCCTACAGGGGCCCGCGAGACTATGGCTACACCTTC.

The chain has TRBV7-8 and TRBJ2-3; no definite D call. Trimming removed 6 bases at V and 2 bases at J, with 12 bases between. The germline CDR1 and CDR2 sequences are SGHVS and FQNEAQ. The CDR3 has 14 residues. The CDR3 nucleotides are TGTGCCAGCAGGGGCGACTCAGACACAGATACGCAGTATTTT. Protein product: CASRGDSDTDTQYF. The whole variable domain, remainder taken from reference TRBV7-8 and TRBJ2-3, is GAGVSQSPRYKVAKRGQDVALRCDPISGHVSLFWYQQALGQGPEFLTYFQNEAQLDKSGLPSDRFFAERPEGSVSTLKIQRTQQEDSAVYLCASRGDSDTDTQYFGPGTRLTVL.

This clonotype was seen at least ten times. V and J are TRBV7-9 and TRBJ1-1; weak D call: TRBD1 (5 bases). V was cut by 5 bases and J by 4 bases, with 14 bases left in between. The CDR3 extends over 14 amino acids. Germline lookup yields CDR1 SEHNR and CDR2 FQNEAQ (reference sequence). Here the CDR3 DNA reads TGTGCCAGCAGCCCTCGAGGCCAGGGCACTGAAGCTTTCTTT. The encoded protein is CASSPRGQGTEAFF.

The chain links TRBV12-3 or TRBV12-4 to TRBJ2-3; no clear D. This CDR3 has 15 residues. Trimming shortened V by 5 bases and J by 0 bases, and 12 bases separated the two germline ends. As DNA, the CDR3 is TGTGCCAGCAGTCCCAGGTTAAGGAGCACAGATACGCAGTATTTT. It is translated as CASSPRLRSTDTQYF.

The chain uses TRBV5-1 and TRBJ2-3; D ambiguous. The V gene lost 0 bases and the J gene lost 0 bases, with 11 bases spanning the gap. The CDR3 consists of 16 residues. Germline V gene data show CDR1 as SGHRS and CDR2 as YFSETQ. Here the CDR3 DNA reads TGCGCCAGCAGCTTGGCCCCGACTCCTAGCACAGATACGCAGTATTTT. Protein product: CASSLAPTPSTDTQYF.